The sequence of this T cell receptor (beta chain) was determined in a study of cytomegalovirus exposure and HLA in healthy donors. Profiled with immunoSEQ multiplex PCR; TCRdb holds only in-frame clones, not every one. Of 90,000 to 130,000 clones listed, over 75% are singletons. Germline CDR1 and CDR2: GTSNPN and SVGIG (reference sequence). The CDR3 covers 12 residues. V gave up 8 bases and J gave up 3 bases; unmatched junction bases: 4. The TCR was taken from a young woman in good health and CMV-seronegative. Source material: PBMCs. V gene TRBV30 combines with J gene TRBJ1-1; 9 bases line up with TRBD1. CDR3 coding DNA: TGTGCCCGACAGGGGGAAGACACTGAAGCTTTCTTT. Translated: CARQGEDTEAFF.